This entry concerns a single T cell receptor beta chain. Its antigen is unidentified. This record belongs to a study of T cells in Graves' hyperthyroidism and ophthalmopathy. Study observations and caveats: In the blood, most expanded thyroid clonotypes above 0.001 appeared as well. For ophthalmopathy, model prediction preceded onset by a median roughly 6.3 months.

Germline V CDR1 and CDR2: SNHLY, FYNNEI. CDR3 length: 12 amino acids. J lost 2 bases, V lost 11 bases, and 1 base had no gene match. RNA transcripts served as the template for amplifying TCR beta CDR3 regions. A set of HTBI primers served as the primers for a first-round RT-PCR of the TCR CDR3. MiXCR was run by TCRdb on the multiplex PCR reads, yielding one entry per CDR3 protein. The table records roughly 500,000 distinct CDR3 sequences, 40% to 50% of them present only once. The specimen was peripheral blood or thyroid tissue (not recorded which). The rearrangement links TRBV2 to TRBJ2-5, with 11 bases that match TRBD1. The TCR originated in an adult woman with Graves' disease, either hyperthyroidism or ophthalmopathy (not recorded which). The DNA of the CDR3 is TGTGCCGGGACAGGGGGGCAAGAGACCCAGTACTTC. Amino acid sequence: CAGTGGQETQYF.